This TCR beta chain was sequenced in a study of CD8+ T cells in alopecia areata. Background on the study: Twice a day, 5 to 10 mg of oral tofacitinib was administered to treated patients.

RNA extraction was followed by reverse transcription into cDNA, which acted as the sequencing template. The table came from immunoSEQ multiplex PCR; TCRdb's copy has only in-frame clones and leaves some out. The table lists 140,000 to 150,000 clones, 58% of them singletons. It was from PBMCs that CD4+ and CD8+ T cells were sorted. The input for sequencing was CD4+ T cells sorted from blood, taken at week 0. This TCR was recovered from a human donor with alopecia areata.

CDR3 sequence: CASRSRPSGSYEQYF. The CDR3 region has the DNA TGTGCCAGCAGATCCAGGCCATCAGGGAGCTACGAGCAGTACTTC. The rearrangement uses TRBV27 and TRBJ2-7; D is possibly TRBD1 or TRBD2 (5 bases each). The length of the CDR3 is 15 residues. Germline loops: CDR1 MNHEY, CDR2 SMNVEV (reference sequence). The V gene lost 6 bases and the J gene lost 3 bases, with 18 bases spanning the gap.